The next 23 T cell receptor beta chains were all read from a single sample in a study of blood T cell repertoires in COVID-19. The table came from immunoSEQ multiplex PCR; TCRdb's copy has only in-frame clones and leaves some out. The table shows 150,000 to 200,000 clones, with approximately 81% occurring only once. The sequenced material came from peripheral blood. The receptors stem from a woman aged 65 to 85 with COVID-19, enrolled during active disease.

The rearrangement joins TRBV10-1 to TRBJ2-3, with TRBD1 matching 7 bases. CDR1 is WNHNN, CDR2 SYGVQD, per germline (reference sequence). CDR3 size: 13 residues. The junction had 4 bases not matched to a gene; V was cut back by 4 bases and J by 6 bases. CDR3 DNA sequence: TGCGCCAGCAGTGGGGGCAGGGGGGATACGCAGTATTTT. Protein sequence: CASSGGRGDTQYF.

The J gene is TRBJ2-1, the V gene TRBV7-2; a weak D match, TRBD2 (6 bases). Between the trimmed V and J ends, which lost 5 bases and 7 bases, there was a span of 15 bases. CDR1 SGHTA and CDR2 FQGNSA come from the germline V gene. The length of the CDR3 is 14 residues. CDR3 in DNA: TGTGCCAGCAGCGTTCCGGGACTCCCAAATGAGCAGTTCTTC. Translating gives CASSVPGLPNEQFF.

The chain combines TRBV5-1 with TRBJ2-3; TRBD1 aligns across 8 bases. The CDR3 is made up of 16 amino acids. Germline CDR1 and CDR2: SGHRS and YFSETQ. The V gene end was trimmed by 4 bases and the J gene end by 2 bases; junction bases not matched to a gene: 9. CDR3 nucleotide sequence: TGCGCCAGCAGCCTGGGGACAGGTATAATCACAGATACGCAGTATTTT. It encodes CASSLGTGIITDTQYF.

This chain joins TRBV7-3 and TRBJ2-5; 10 nucleotides align to TRBD2. CDR1 and CDR2 (germline): SGHTA, FQGTGA. The CDR3 is 17 amino acids. V gave up 2 bases and J gave up 2 bases; unmatched junction bases: 8. The CDR3, as DNA: TGTGCCAGCAGCTTAGGGTTAGCGGGGGGTTTTCAAGAGACCCAGTACTTC. It encodes CASSLGLAGGFQETQYF. Full variable domain (missing parts from reference TRBV7-3 and TRBJ2-5): GAGVSQTPSNKVTEKGKYVELRCDPISGHTALYWYRQSLGQGPEFLIYFQGTGAADDSGLPNDRFFAVRPEGSVSTLKIQRTERGDSAVYLCASSLGLAGGFQETQYFGPGTRLLVL.

The rearrangement links TRBV28 to TRBJ2-2, with D maybe TRBD1 (6 bases). The CDR3 runs 15 residues. Germline CDR1 and CDR2: MDHEN and SYDVKM. V gave up 6 bases and J gave up 2 bases, with 13 bases separating them. As DNA, the CDR3 is TGTGCCAGCAGACTTGACAGGATCAACACCGGGGAGCTGTTTTTT. Translated, it gives CASRLDRINTGELFF.

The chain uses TRBV10-1 and TRBJ1-1; no clear D gene. The germline V and J ends were trimmed by 0 bases and 4 bases, with 6 bases remaining between them. This CDR3 comprises 13 residues. The V gene's germline CDR1 is WNHNN and CDR2 SYGVQD (reference sequence). The CDR3 loop reads CASSESRVTEAFF. The CDR3 DNA reads TGCGCCAGCAGTGAGTCGAGAGTCACTGAAGCTTTCTTT.

Comments on this clone: One junction end disagrees with the germline gene, perhaps due to a read error. V usage is TRBV30 and J usage is TRBJ1-3; D call uncertain. The germline V gene has CDR1 GTSNPN and CDR2 SVGIG (reference sequence). CDR3 length: 14 amino acids. This CDR3 reads CAGRAGGLGNTIYF. The DNA of the CDR3 is TGTGCCGGGAGGGCGGGCGGTCTGGGAAACACCATATATTTT.

The chain is built from TRBV5-5 and TRBJ2-3, with 10 bases identical to TRBD2. The germline V gene has CDR1 SGHKS and CDR2 YYEKEE (reference sequence). V lost 1 base, J lost 2 bases, and 4 bases stayed unmatched. CDR3 length: 16 residues. CDR3 in DNA: TGTGCCAGCAGCTTGTTAGGACTAGCGGTCACAGATACGCAGTATTTT. It translates to CASSLLGLAVTDTQYF.

V is TRBV18 and J is TRBJ2-6; maybe TRBD2 (6 bases). Germline loops: CDR1 KGHSH, CDR2 LQKENI. The CDR3 loop spans 18 amino acids. Deletions cut 2 bases from V and 0 bases from J, with 14 bases between. This CDR3 reads CASSPGGFGSSGANVLTF. CDR3 DNA: TGTGCCAGCTCACCAGGAGGGTTTGGAAGCTCTGGGGCCAACGTCCTGACTTTC.

The genes are TRBV5-1 and TRBJ1-2; D possibly corresponds to TRBD1 (6 bases). Germline CDR1 reads SGHRS; CDR2 reads YFSETQ. This CDR3 spans 14 amino acids. With 4 bases removed from V and 7 bases from J, the gap between germline ends came to 17 bases. CDR3 nucleotide sequence: TGCGCCAGCAGCCGGGACACATTGGGTCGTGGCTACACCTTC. As protein: CASSRDTLGRGYTF. Full variable domain (missing parts from reference TRBV5-1 and TRBJ1-2): KAGVTQTPRYLIKTRGQQVTLSCSPISGHRSVSWYQQTPGQGLQFLFEYFSETQRNKGNFPGRFSGRQFSNSRSEMNVSTLELGDSALYLCASSRDTLGRGYTFGSGTRLTVV.

The J gene is TRBJ1-4, the V gene TRBV7-9, with D possibly being TRBD1 (6 bases). The CDR3 runs 14 residues. Germline V CDR1 and CDR2: SEHNR, FQNEAQ (reference sequence). V was shortened by 2 bases and J by 4 bases, with 8 bases between the two germline ends. CDR3 coding DNA: TGTGCCAGCAGCTTAACAGGGCTTAATGAAAAACTGTTTTTT. It codes for CASSLTGLNEKLFF.

The chain carries TRBV6-5 and TRBJ2-1; 11 bases agree with TRBD2. V lost 1 base, J lost 3 bases, and 2 bases stayed unmatched. Germline V gene data show CDR1 as MNHEY and CDR2 as SVGAGI. This CDR3 region has 16 residues. DNA of the CDR3: TGTGCCAGCAGTTACTTACTAGCGGGGGTCTACAATGAGCAGTTCTTC. It is translated as CASSYLLAGVYNEQFF.

The rearrangement uses TRBV28 and TRBJ2-7, with D possibly TRBD1 on 6 matching bases. This CDR3 has 15 amino acids. The germline gives CDR1 MDHEN, CDR2 SYDVKM. V lost 3 bases and J 4 bases, leaving 16 bases between the germline ends. CDR3 sequence: CASSFGHATGYEQYF. The DNA of the CDR3 is TGTGCCAGCAGTTTCGGGCACGCGACAGGATACGAGCAGTACTTC. Using reference TRBV28 and TRBJ2-7 for the parts outside the CDR3, the full variable domain is DVKVTQSSRYLVKRTGEKVFLECVQDMDHENMFWYRQDPGLGLRLIYFSYDVKMKEKGDIPEGYSVSREKKERFSLILESASTNQTSMYLCASSFGHATGYEQYFGPGTRLTVT.

This chain connects TRBV6-5 to TRBJ2-5; 12 bases match TRBD2. This CDR3 comprises 16 residues. The germline V gene has CDR1 MNHEY and CDR2 SVGAGI. The J segment lost 9 bases and the V segment lost 4 bases, leaving 12 bases of the junction unmatched. In nucleotides, the CDR3 is TGTGCCAGCAGTTGGACACTAGCGGGGGGCGGCGGGGCCCAGTACTTC. Translating gives CASSWTLAGGGGAQYF.

The rearrangement uses TRBV28 and TRBJ2-7; 11 bases are shared with TRBD2. CDR1 and CDR2 (germline): MDHEN, SYDVKM. Unmatched junction bases numbered 11, after V lost 6 bases and J lost 1 base. The CDR3 covers 17 residues. The DNA of the CDR3 is TGTGCCAGCAGCCCCGGGGTAGCGGGGGGGCGTTCCTACGAGCAGTACGTC. Protein product: CASSPGVAGGRSYEQYV.

This chain links TRBV2 with TRBJ2-7, with 9 bases lining up with TRBD2. Unmatched junction bases numbered 5, after V lost 0 bases and J lost 2 bases. The length of the CDR3 is 16 residues. The V gene's germline CDR1 is SNHLY and CDR2 FYNNEI. CDR3 in amino acids: CASSEALSGGPYEQYF. CDR3 DNA: TGTGCCAGCAGTGAAGCGCTTAGCGGGGGCCCCTACGAGCAGTACTTC.

The chain couples TRBV7-3 to TRBJ2-6; D ambiguous. Trimming shortened V by 5 bases and J by 0 bases, and 11 bases separated the two germline ends. Germline V lookup: CDR1 SGHTA, CDR2 FQGTGA. There are 16 residues in the CDR3. CDR3 protein: CASSLDSSSGANVLTF. In DNA, the CDR3 is TGTGCCAGCAGCCTAGATTCCAGCTCTGGGGCCAACGTCCTGACTTTC.

A remark on this clone: One junction end does not reproduce the germline sequence, and a read error may be involved. This chain connects TRBV6-1 to TRBJ2-2, with 7 bases matching TRBD1. Per germline, CDR1 MNHNS and CDR2 SASEGT. CDR3 length: 14 residues. DNA of the CDR3: TGTGCCAGCACTGAAGGGGGCTGGGTCGGGGAGCTGTTTTTT. Protein sequence: CASTEGGWVGELFF.

The rearrangement joins TRBV11-2 to TRBJ1-6; the D is unclear. Trimming removed 6 bases at V and 8 bases at J, with 8 bases between. The CDR3 loop spans 12 amino acids. The germline gives CDR1 SGHAT, CDR2 FQNNGV. CDR3 protein: CASRSGDSPLHF. Written as DNA, the CDR3 is TGTGCCAGCAGATCGGGTGATTCACCCCTCCACTTT. The full variable domain, completed using reference TRBV11-2 and TRBJ1-6, is EAGVAQSPRYKIIEKRQSVAFWCNPISGHATLYWYQQILGQGPKLLIQFQNNGVVDDSQLPKDRFSAERLKGVDSTLKIQPAKLEDSAVYLCASRSGDSPLHFGNGTRLTVT.

The chain joins TRBV28 to TRBJ2-2; the D is unclear. Germline V lookup: CDR1 MDHEN, CDR2 SYDVKM. V lost 3 bases and J 1 base, leaving 9 bases between the germline ends. This CDR3 comprises 15 residues. The CDR3 nucleotides read TGTGCCAGCAGTTTGATAACACAGAACACCGGGGAGCTGTTTTTT. It is translated as CASSLITQNTGELFF.

The V gene is TRBV20-1, the J gene TRBJ2-1, with a weak D call TRBD1 (5 bases). The CDR3 length is 13 residues. Per the germline V gene, CDR1 is DFQATT and CDR2 is SNEGSKA (reference sequence). Trimming removed 3 bases from V and 5 bases from J, with 11 bases in between. CDR3 in amino acids: CSASIREDNEQFF. The CDR3 DNA reads as TGCAGTGCTAGTATCAGGGAAGACAATGAGCAGTTCTTC.

This clone was seen only a few times. This sequence joins TRBV6-5 and TRBJ2-1, with TRBD1 identical over 7 bases. Germline trimming cut 10 bases from V and 7 bases from J; bases unmatched to any gene: 10. Germline V CDR1 and CDR2: MNHEY, SVGAGI. There are 13 residues in the CDR3. In DNA form, the CDR3 reads TGTGCCACCTTCGGACAGGCTCGGAATGAGCAGTTCTTC. It translates to CATFGQARNEQFF.

J is TRBJ2-2 and V is TRBV3-1 (or the pseudogene TRBV3-2); 12 bases agree with TRBD1. Germline V gene lookup returns CDR1 LGHDT and CDR2 YNNKEL (reference sequence). This CDR3 has 18 residues. The ends lost 5 bases at V and 1 base at J; junction bases unmatched: 8. The chain's CDR3 is CASSRGTGGNKNTGELFF. In DNA form, the CDR3 reads TGTGCCAGCAGCAGGGGGACAGGGGGCAATAAGAACACCGGGGAGCTGTTTTTT.